Following are 21 T cell receptor beta chains from one sample sequenced in a study of blood T cell repertoires in COVID-19. The data were produced by immunoSEQ multiplex PCR, yet TCRdb's version contains in-frame clones alone and is incomplete. The sample yields approximately 160,000 clones, around 80% seen once. Input material: PBMCs or T cells enriched from blood (not recorded which). The receptors here all came from a middle-aged man who had recovered from COVID-19.

This clone was found once. The rearrangement uses TRBV6-5 and TRBJ2-3, with TRBD2 identical over 7 bases. The J segment lost 4 bases and the V segment lost 8 bases, leaving 9 bases of the junction unmatched. The CDR3 runs 14 residues. In germline, CDR1 is MNHEY, CDR2 SVGAGI. The CDR3 loop reads CASGGRVWSDTQYF. CDR3 sequence (DNA): TGTGCCAGCGGGGGGAGGGTTTGGTCAGATACGCAGTATTTT.

The chain joins TRBV4-1 to TRBJ1-2; tentative D call: TRBD1 (5 bases). The CDR3 runs to 15 residues. Looked up from germline, CDR1 is MGHRA and CDR2 is YSYEKL. V was pared by 0 bases and J by 0 bases, with 8 bases between. CDR3 coding DNA: TGCGCCAGCAGCCAAGAACCAGGGACTAACTATGGCTACACCTTC. The encoded protein is CASSQEPGTNYGYTF.

The chain uses TRBV29-1 and TRBJ1-2; TRBD1 aligns across 9 bases. Losses at the gene ends were 3 bases for V and 4 bases for J; bases not matched to a gene: 15. Germline CDR1 is SQVTM and CDR2 is ANQGSEA. CDR3 length: 17 residues. The CDR3 DNA reads TGCAGCGTTGATGGGACAGGGCCACTCCTTCCACCCTATGGCTACACCTTC. Its protein product is CSVDGTGPLLPPYGYTF. Based on the CDR3 plus reference TRBV29-1 and TRBJ1-2, the full variable domain is SAVISQKPSRDICQRGTSLTIQCQVDSQVTMMFWYRQQPGQSLTLIATANQGSEATYESGFVIDKFPISRPNLTFSTLTVSNMSPEDSSIYLCSVDGTGPLLPPYGYTFGSGTRLTVV.

The V gene is TRBV7-2, the J gene TRBJ1-5, with a possible D match to TRBD1 (6 bases). Trimming pared 2 bases from V and 2 bases from J, leaving 13 bases between. Germline assignment: CDR1 SGHTA and CDR2 FQGNSA. This CDR3 contains 16 residues. The DNA of the CDR3 is TGTGCCAGCAGCTTATTAGGGGGGGCAGGCAATCAGCCCCAGCATTTT. This encodes CASSLLGGAGNQPQHF.

The CDR3 DNA reads as TGTGCCAGTAGTGCCGGGACTAGCGTTAGCCATACGCAGTATTTT. Encoded protein: CASSAGTSVSHTQYF. The chain has TRBV19 and TRBJ2-3, with 10 bases identical to TRBD2. The CDR3 is 15 residues long. The ends lost 5 bases at V and 7 bases at J; junction bases unmatched: 9. The germline gives CDR1 LNHDA, CDR2 SQIVND (reference sequence).

The rearrangement joins TRBV7-6 to TRBJ2-2; 11 nucleotides match TRBD1. This CDR3 spans 17 amino acids. Germline trimming cut 1 base from V and 0 bases from J; bases unmatched to any gene: 1. Germline CDR1 reads SGHVS; CDR2 reads FNYEAQ. CDR3 sequence: CASSLVGQGANTGELFF. CDR3 nucleotides: TGTGCCAGCAGCTTAGTGGGACAGGGGGCGAACACCGGGGAGCTGTTTTTT. Based on the CDR3 plus reference TRBV7-6 and TRBJ2-2, the full variable domain is GAGVSQSPRYKVTKRGQDVALRCDPISGHVSLYWYRQALGQGPEFLTYFNYEAQQDKSGLPNDRFSAERPEGSISTLTIQRTEQRDSAMYRCASSLVGQGANTGELFFGEGSRLTVL.

The chain joins TRBV5-1 to TRBJ2-3; 8 bases fit TRBD1. This CDR3 has 16 amino acids. Losses at the gene ends were 0 bases for V and 1 base for J; bases not matched to a gene: 4. Germline V lookup: CDR1 SGHRS, CDR2 YFSETQ. CDR3: CASSLAPGGGTDTQYF. In nucleotides, the CDR3 is TGCGCCAGCAGCTTGGCCCCAGGGGGCGGCACAGATACGCAGTATTTT. The variable domain in full, completed from reference TRBV5-1 and TRBJ2-3, reads KAGVTQTPRYLIKTRGQQVTLSCSPISGHRSVSWYQQTPGQGLQFLFEYFSETQRNKGNFPGRFSGRQFSNSRSEMNVSTLELGDSALYLCASSLAPGGGTDTQYFGPGTRLTVL.

The chain carries TRBV5-4 and TRBJ1-4, with a possible D match to TRBD1 (6 bases). The CDR3 runs to 14 residues. The germline V gene has CDR1 SGHNT and CDR2 YYREEE (reference sequence). Trimming cost V 1 base and J 6 bases, with 10 bases left between them. The CDR3 sequence: CASSLQGPDEKLFF. The CDR3 DNA sequence: TGTGCCAGCAGCTTGCAGGGGCCAGATGAAAAACTGTTTTTT.

In DNA, the CDR3 is TGTGCCAGCAGTTCCAGGACAGGGAACACTGAAGCTTTCTTT. It yields the protein CASSSRTGNTEAFF. This chain connects TRBV2 to TRBJ1-1; 7 nucleotides match TRBD1. The CDR3 runs to 14 residues. Germline-derived CDR1 and CDR2 are SNHLY and FYNNEI. After removal of 5 bases from V and 1 base from J, the junction contained 4 bases not matched to a gene. The variable domain in full, with the rest retrieved from reference TRBV2 and TRBJ1-1, is EPEVTQTPSHQVTQMGQEVILRCVPISNHLYFYWYRQILGQKVEFLVSFYNNEISEKSEIFDDQFSVERPDGSNFTLKIRSTKLEDSAMYFCASSSRTGNTEAFFGQGTRLTVV.

The chain couples TRBV6-5 to TRBJ1-1, with 8 positions matching TRBD1. Germline CDR1 and CDR2: MNHEY and SVGAGI. This CDR3 region has 13 residues. Trimming removed 5 bases from V and 5 bases from J; junction bases left unmatched: 4. CDR3 protein: CASSQGAGTEAFF. The CDR3 DNA sequence: TGTGCCAGCAGTCAGGGGGCAGGAACTGAAGCTTTCTTT.

Note on this clone: The sample carries other DNA sequences with the same CDR3. The gene calls are TRBV7-2 and TRBJ2-7; D unresolved. The CDR3 extends over 13 amino acids. V was clipped by 1 base and J by 3 bases, with 7 bases between them. Germline loops: CDR1 SGHTA, CDR2 FQGNSA. This CDR3 is CASSLGGDYEQYF. For the CDR3, the DNA is TGTGCCAGCAGCTTAGGAGGAGACTACGAGCAGTACTTC. The complete variable domain, with remaining parts taken from reference TRBV7-2 and TRBJ2-7, reads GAGVSQSPSNKVTEKGKDVELRCDPISGHTALYWYRQSLGQGLEFLIYFQGNSAPDKSGLPSDRFSAERTGGSVSTLTIQRTQQEDSAVYLCASSLGGDYEQYFGPGTRLTVT.

V gene TRBV15 combines with J gene TRBJ1-5; TRBD1 might be the D (6 bases). CDR3 length equals 14 residues. Germline assignment: CDR1 LNHNV and CDR2 YYDKDF (reference sequence). The V end lost 4 bases, the J end lost 5 bases, and 12 bases lay between the germline ends. CDR3 nucleotide sequence: TGTGCCACCAGCAAACAGGGAATCGATCAGCCCCAGCATTTT. This sequence encodes CATSKQGIDQPQHF.

V gene TRBV7-2 combines with J gene TRBJ2-1; D is perhaps TRBD2 (7 bases). Germline V lookup: CDR1 SGHTA, CDR2 FQGNSA. Trimming cost V 1 base and J 0 bases, with 13 bases left between them. The CDR3 covers 17 residues. The CDR3 loop reads CASSLGGGLSSYNEQFF. In DNA form, the CDR3 reads TGTGCCAGCAGCTTAGGCGGGGGCCTTAGCTCCTACAATGAGCAGTTCTTC. The variable domain in full, completed from reference TRBV7-2 and TRBJ2-1, reads GAGVSQSPSNKVTEKGKDVELRCDPISGHTALYWYRQSLGQGLEFLIYFQGNSAPDKSGLPSDRFSAERTGGSVSTLTIQRTQQEDSAVYLCASSLGGGLSSYNEQFFGPGTRLTVL.

The DNA of the CDR3 is TGTGCCAGCAGGGCGACAGGGCTAAGCACAGATACGCAGTATTTT. Its protein product is CASRATGLSTDTQYF. The chain combines TRBV2 with TRBJ2-3; 7 positions match TRBD1. The CDR3 spans 15 residues. V shed 6 bases, J shed 0 bases, and the junction held 6 bases outside the gene matches. Germline lookup yields CDR1 SNHLY and CDR2 FYNNEI.

This clone has just one count. The rearrangement joins TRBV11-2 to TRBJ1-6; 9 bases match TRBD1. This CDR3 has 15 residues. The germline V gene has CDR1 SGHAT and CDR2 FQNNGV. V shed 5 bases, J shed 7 bases, and the junction held 6 bases outside the gene matches. The DNA of the CDR3 is TGTGCCAGCAGCCCAAGACAGGGGGGGAATTCACCCCTCCACTTT. Translation gives CASSPRQGGNSPLHF.

This chain connects TRBV28 to TRBJ1-2, with TRBD1 identical over 7 bases. The CDR3 is made up of 13 amino acids. Germline CDR1 is MDHEN and CDR2 is SYDVKM. V gave up 3 bases and J gave up 6 bases; unmatched junction bases: 4. The CDR3 region has the DNA TGTGCCAGCAGTTTCTTACAGGGGAATGGCTACACCTTC. This sequence encodes CASSFLQGNGYTF.

The gene calls are TRBV30 and TRBJ1-6; 8 bases are a match to TRBD1. Per germline, CDR1 GTSNPN and CDR2 SVGIG (reference sequence). The CDR3 spans 13 residues. Germline trimming cut 3 bases from V and 10 bases from J; bases unmatched to any gene: 5. The CDR3 DNA reads as TGTGCCTGGAGAGGCCAGGGGGCCTCACCCCTCCACTTT. Protein product: CAWRGQGASPLHF.

CDR3 DNA: TGTGCCAGTAGTATCGGGACAGTCACCGGGGAGCTGTTTTTT. Protein sequence: CASSIGTVTGELFF. This chain uses TRBV19 with TRBJ2-2; 7 nucleotides line up with TRBD1. Germline V lookup: CDR1 LNHDA, CDR2 SQIVND (reference sequence). Trimming took 3 bases from V and 4 from J; bases not matched to a gene: 2. The CDR3 spans 14 residues.

The J gene is TRBJ2-3, the V gene TRBV9, with a tentative D call TRBD1 (5 bases). The ends were cut back, 3 bases at V and 5 bases at J, with 28 bases in the middle. CDR1 is SGDLS, CDR2 YYNGEE, per germline. CDR3 length equals 19 residues. The CDR3 DNA sequence: TGTGCCAGCAGCGCTTGTCTGTTAGGGGTAGGGTTTTGTGGAGATACGCAGTATTTT. It yields the protein CASSACLLGVGFCGDTQYF.

The rearrangement links TRBV19 to TRBJ2-7, with D perhaps TRBD2 (6 bases). CDR1 LNHDA and CDR2 SQIVND come from the germline V gene (reference sequence). Trimming stripped 5 bases from V and 4 bases from J, with 18 bases between. This CDR3 region has 15 residues. CDR3 DNA: TGTGCCAGTAGTGTTACGACTAGGGGAACATACGAGCAGTACTTC. Translating it yields CASSVTTRGTYEQYF.

The rearrangement joins TRBV4-2 to TRBJ2-1; tentatively, D is TRBD2 (7 bases). Germline V gene lookup returns CDR1 LGHNA and CDR2 YNFKEQ. V was trimmed by 0 bases and J by 9 bases, leaving 18 bases between them. This CDR3 region has 16 residues. The CDR3 sequence is CASSQDPVGGGGEQFF. In nucleotides, the CDR3 is TGTGCCAGCAGCCAAGATCCGGTTGGGGGGGGCGGTGAGCAGTTCTTC.